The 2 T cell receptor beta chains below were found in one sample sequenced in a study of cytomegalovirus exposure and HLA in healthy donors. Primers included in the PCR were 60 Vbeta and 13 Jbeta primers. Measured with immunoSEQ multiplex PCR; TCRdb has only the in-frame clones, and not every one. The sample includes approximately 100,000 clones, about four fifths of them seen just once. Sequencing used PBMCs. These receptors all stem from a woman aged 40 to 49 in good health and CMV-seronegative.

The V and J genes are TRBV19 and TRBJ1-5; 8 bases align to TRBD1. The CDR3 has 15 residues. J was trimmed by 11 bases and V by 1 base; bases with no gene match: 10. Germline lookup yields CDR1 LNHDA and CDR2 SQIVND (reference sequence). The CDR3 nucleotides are TGTGCCAGTAGTATAGGGCGGGACAGGAGTCGAGCCCAGCATTTT. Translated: CASSIGRDRSRAQHF.

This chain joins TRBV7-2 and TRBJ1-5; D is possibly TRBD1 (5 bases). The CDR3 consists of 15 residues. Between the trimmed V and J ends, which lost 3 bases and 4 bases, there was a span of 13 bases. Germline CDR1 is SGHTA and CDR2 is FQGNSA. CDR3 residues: CASSLGGLGNQPQHF. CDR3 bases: TGTGCCAGCAGCTTGGGGGGTCTGGGGAATCAGCCCCAGCATTTT. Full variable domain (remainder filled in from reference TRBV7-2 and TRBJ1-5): GAGVSQSPSNKVTEKGKDVELRCDPISGHTALYWYRQSLGQGLEFLIYFQGNSAPDKSGLPSDRFSAERTGGSVSTLTIQRTQQEDSAVYLCASSLGGLGNQPQHFGDGTRLSIL.